This TCR beta chain derives from a study of CXCR3-negative and CXCR3-positive naive CD8 T cells. Broader study findings: Higher TRB CDR3 hydrophobicity marked CXCR3-positive naive cells relative to CXCR3-negative naive cells.

Per the germline V gene, CDR1 is MNHNY and CDR2 is SVGAGI (reference sequence). The CDR3 is made up of 14 amino acids. About this clonotype: The antigen is unknown.

Through 5' RACE with UMI labels, the TRB cDNA libraries were prepared. TCRdb reanalyzed the 5' RACE reads and collapses them to one entry per CDR3 protein, without DNA. Its table lists over 100,000 distinct CDR3 sequences. The receptor's source is a human donor in good health. Some clones in this sample may be carry-over from other donors' samples. Source material: naive CXCR3+ CD8+ T cells from blood. As to subset: CD45RO-CCR7+CD27+CD95- naive CD8+ T cells expressing CXCR3 (TNR3+). V and J are TRBV6-6 and TRBJ2-3. The CDR3: CASSYGINTDTQYF.